This T cell receptor beta chain was recorded in a study of TIL therapy for anti-PD-1-resistant metastatic lung cancer (dated by TCRdb to 2020 to 2022). In the study overall: Before any PD-1/PD-L1 blockade was given, tumors were harvested, nivolumab was then administered, and patients who progressed went on to receive lymphodepletion, an infusion of expanded TIL, and IL-2. T cell receptor beta sequencing of tumor and peripheral blood served to follow clonotypes across the tumor, the expanded TIL product, and serial blood samples. Most of the cohort had lung adenocarcinoma, including a few EGFR-mutant tumors and two ALK-rearranged tumors, and half of the patients were either current or former smokers. Across the cohort, whole-exome sequencing showed a median non-synonymous tumor mutation burden of approximately 1.5 mutations per megabase. Enrolled patients had a median age of roughly 54 years (range 38-75) and a median tumor PD-L1 proportion score of less than 7%. On the study overall, not on this receptor specifically: The baseline peripheral repertoire was partially replaced by infused TIL clonotypes, which then decayed over months, and no apparent association between persistence and response was found. The cohort was highly selected, including more treatment-naive, never-smoker and oncogene-addicted patients than is typical, which limits generalizability. The study protocol defined all tumor marker inferences as exploratory.

A remark on this clone: No antigen is known for it. One base away there is no much larger clone; base qualities are not given.

TCR beta CDR3 regions were amplified from genomic DNA with the immunoSEQ v3 hsTCRB kit using bias-controlled multiplex PCR. TCR libraries were sequenced on an Illumina NextSeq 500 to around 2 million read pairs for survey level or about 5-6.5 million for deep level. As for the original processing: V, D and J genes were assigned, non-productive sequences were removed, and clonality was reported by immunoSEQ Analyzer software. To compare repertoires between infused TIL and blood, productive Simpson clonality was used along with the Morisita overlap index of productive TRB rearrangements. The absolute count of a clonotype in blood was estimated by multiplying the lymphocyte count by the CD3+ fraction and by the productive frequency of the clone. This immuneACCESS table, as held by TCRdb, lists in-frame sequences with V and J called but not all clones. Of the missing ones, under half trace to an unresolved V gene in checked studies; the others have no known cause. That table is the source of V, J and clone size, and D and trimming were worked out from the DNA. This sample holds approximately 45,000 clones; roughly 85% were observed only once. The ten biggest clones cover around 15% of the sample.

For CDR1 and CDR2, the germline V gene lists MNHNS and SASEGT. Its CDR3 holds 14 amino acids, cysteine through phenylalanine. Only the CDR3 DNA stays, 42 bases, in frame from base 1. V is clipped by 6 bases and J by 1 base, and the sequence between their germline boundaries is 11 bases long. The time point tag for this specimen amounts to: pre-treatment sample, taken before nivolumab and TIL therapy. Adults with stage 4 NSCLC were enrolled from 2017 to early 2020 in a dual-center phase I trial. Samples came from a single-arm, open-label phase I trial of tumor-infiltrating lymphocyte therapy with nivolumab in advanced non-small cell lung cancer. Blood mononuclear cells from EDTA tubes were separated on a Ficoll gradient and snap-frozen as pellets, and DNA was extracted from the cells using a Qiagen mini-prep kit.

The receptor was derived from a man between 70 and 80 years old with non-small cell lung cancer. Here the sequenced sample was blood, taken at baseline. In this chain, TRBV6-1 is recombined with TRBJ2-3, with an unclear D gene assignment. Here the CDR3 is given as CASSASRGTDTQYF. The sequenced DNA: TGTGCCAGCAGCGCCAGTCGGGGCACAGATACGCAGTATTTT.